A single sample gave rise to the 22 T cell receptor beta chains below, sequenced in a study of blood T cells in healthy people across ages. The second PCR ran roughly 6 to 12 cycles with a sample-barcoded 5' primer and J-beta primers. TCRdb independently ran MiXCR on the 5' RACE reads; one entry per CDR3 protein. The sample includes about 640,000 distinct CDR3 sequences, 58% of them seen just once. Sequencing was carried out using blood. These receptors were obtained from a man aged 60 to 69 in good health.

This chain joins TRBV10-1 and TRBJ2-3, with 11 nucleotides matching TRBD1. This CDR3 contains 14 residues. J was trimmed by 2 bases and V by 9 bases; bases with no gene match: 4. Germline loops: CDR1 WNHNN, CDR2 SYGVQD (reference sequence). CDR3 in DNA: TGCGCCAGTGGGGACAGGGGGTACACAGATACGCAGTATTTT. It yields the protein CASGDRGYTDTQYF.

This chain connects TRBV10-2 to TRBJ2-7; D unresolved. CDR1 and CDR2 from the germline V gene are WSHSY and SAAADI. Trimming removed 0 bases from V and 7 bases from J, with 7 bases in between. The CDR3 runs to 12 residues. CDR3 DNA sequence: TGCGCCAGCAGTGAGTCCTCTTTGGAGCAGTACTTC. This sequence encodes CASSESSLEQYF.

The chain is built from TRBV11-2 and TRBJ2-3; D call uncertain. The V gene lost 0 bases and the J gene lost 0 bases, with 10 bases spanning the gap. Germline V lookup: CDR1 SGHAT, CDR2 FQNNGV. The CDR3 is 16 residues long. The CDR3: CASSLDSGSSTDTQYF. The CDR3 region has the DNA TGTGCCAGCAGCTTAGATTCCGGGTCCAGCACAGATACGCAGTATTTT.

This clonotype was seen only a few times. CDR3 nucleotide sequence: TGCAGCGTTGGGTTAGCGGGAGCCGAGACCCAGTACTTC. Its translation is CSVGLAGAETQYF. The gene calls are TRBV29-1 and TRBJ2-5, with TRBD2 identical over 9 bases. J gave up 5 bases and V 4 bases, and 5 bases lay outside the gene matches. The CDR3 spans 13 residues. In germline, CDR1 is SQVTM, CDR2 ANQGSEA.

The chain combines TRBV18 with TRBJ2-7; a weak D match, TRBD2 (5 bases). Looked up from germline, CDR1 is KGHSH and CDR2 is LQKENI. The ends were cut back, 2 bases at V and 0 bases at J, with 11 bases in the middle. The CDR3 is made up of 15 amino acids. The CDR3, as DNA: TGTGCCAGCTCACCAAACGAAGGGAGCTCCTACGAGCAGTACTTC. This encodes CASSPNEGSSYEQYF.

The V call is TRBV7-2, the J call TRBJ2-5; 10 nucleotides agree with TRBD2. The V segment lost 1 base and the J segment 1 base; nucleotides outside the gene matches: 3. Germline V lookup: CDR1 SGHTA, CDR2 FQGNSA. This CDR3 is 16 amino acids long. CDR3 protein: CASSLVAGGSQETQYF. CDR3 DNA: TGTGCCAGCAGCTTAGTAGCGGGGGGTTCCCAAGAGACCCAGTACTTC.

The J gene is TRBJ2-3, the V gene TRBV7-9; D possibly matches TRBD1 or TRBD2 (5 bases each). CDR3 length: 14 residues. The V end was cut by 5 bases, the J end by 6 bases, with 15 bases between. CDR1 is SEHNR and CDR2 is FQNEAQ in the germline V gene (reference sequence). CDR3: CASSVGVAMDTQYF. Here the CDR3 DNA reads TGTGCCAGCAGCGTAGGGGTAGCGATGGATACGCAGTATTTT.

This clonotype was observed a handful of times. Here the CDR3 reads CASSAPRGGGGNEQFF. As DNA, the CDR3 is TGTGCCAGCAGCGCACCTAGGGGCGGGGGTGGAAATGAGCAGTTCTTC. The chain has TRBV7-2 and TRBJ2-1; 7 bases are shared with TRBD2. The CDR3 runs 16 residues. From germline, CDR1 is SGHTA and CDR2 FQGNSA. The junction had 14 bases not matched to a gene; V was cut back by 5 bases and J by 7 bases. Drawing the rest from reference TRBV7-2 and TRBJ2-1, the complete variable domain is GAGVSQSPSNKVTEKGKDVELRCDPISGHTALYWYRQSLGQGLEFLIYFQGNSAPDKSGLPSDRFSAERTGGSVSTLTIQRTQQEDSAVYLCASSAPRGGGGNEQFFGPGTRLTVL.

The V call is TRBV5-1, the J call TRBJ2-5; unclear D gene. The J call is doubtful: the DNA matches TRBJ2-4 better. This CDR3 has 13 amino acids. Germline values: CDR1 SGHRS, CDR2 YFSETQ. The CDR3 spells CASSGVDKNIQYF. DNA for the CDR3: TGCGCCAGCAGCGGGGTGGACAAAAACATTCAGTACTTC.

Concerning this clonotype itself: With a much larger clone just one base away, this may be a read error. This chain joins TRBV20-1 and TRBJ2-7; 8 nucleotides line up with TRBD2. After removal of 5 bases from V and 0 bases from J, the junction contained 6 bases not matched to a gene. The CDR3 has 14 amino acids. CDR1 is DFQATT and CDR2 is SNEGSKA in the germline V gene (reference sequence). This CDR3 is CSASAGLGSYEQYF. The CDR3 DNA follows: TGCAGTGCTTCAGCGGGACTAGGCTCCTACGAGCAGTACTTC.

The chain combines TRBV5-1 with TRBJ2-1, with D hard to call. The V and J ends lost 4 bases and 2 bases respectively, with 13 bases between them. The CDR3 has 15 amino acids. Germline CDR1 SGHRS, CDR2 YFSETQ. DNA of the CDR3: TGCGCCAGCAGCGCCTTAGATGGTGCCTACAATGAGCAGTTCTTC. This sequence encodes CASSALDGAYNEQFF.

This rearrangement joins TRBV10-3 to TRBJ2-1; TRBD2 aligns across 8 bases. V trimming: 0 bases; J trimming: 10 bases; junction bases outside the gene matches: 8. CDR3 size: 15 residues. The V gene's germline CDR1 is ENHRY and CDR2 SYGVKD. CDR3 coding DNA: TGTGCCATCAGTGAGTCGATATTAGCTAGCGGGGAGCAGTTCTTC. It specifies CAISESILASGEQFF.

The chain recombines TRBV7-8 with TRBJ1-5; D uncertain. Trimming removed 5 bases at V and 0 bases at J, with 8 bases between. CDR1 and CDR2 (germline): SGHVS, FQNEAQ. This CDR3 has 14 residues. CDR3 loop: CASSQSNSNQPQHF. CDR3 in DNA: TGTGCCAGCAGCCAGTCAAATAGCAATCAGCCCCAGCATTTT. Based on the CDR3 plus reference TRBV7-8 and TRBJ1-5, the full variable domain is GAGVSQSPRYKVAKRGQDVALRCDPISGHVSLFWYQQALGQGPEFLTYFQNEAQLDKSGLPSDRFFAERPEGSVSTLKIQRTQQEDSAVYLCASSQSNSNQPQHFGDGTRLSIL.

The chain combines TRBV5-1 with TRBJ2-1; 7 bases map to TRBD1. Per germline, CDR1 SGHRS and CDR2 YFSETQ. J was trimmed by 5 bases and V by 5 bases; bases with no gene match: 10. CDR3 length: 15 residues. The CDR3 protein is CASSPLGTADNEQFF. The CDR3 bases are TGCGCCAGCAGTCCCCTTGGGACAGCAGACAATGAGCAGTTCTTC. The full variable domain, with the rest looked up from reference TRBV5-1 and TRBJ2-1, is KAGVTQTPRYLIKTRGQQVTLSCSPISGHRSVSWYQQTPGQGLQFLFEYFSETQRNKGNFPGRFSGRQFSNSRSEMNVSTLELGDSALYLCASSPLGTADNEQFFGPGTRLTVL.

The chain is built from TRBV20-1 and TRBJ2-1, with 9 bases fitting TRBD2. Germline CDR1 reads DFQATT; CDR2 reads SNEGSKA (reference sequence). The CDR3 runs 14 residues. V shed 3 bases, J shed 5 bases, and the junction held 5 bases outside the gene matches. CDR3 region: CSASSSGDNNEQFF. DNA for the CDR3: TGCAGTGCTAGTTCTAGCGGGGATAACAATGAGCAGTTCTTC.

CDR3 residues: CASSPEGGTTAFF. The DNA for the CDR3 is TGTGCCAGCAGCCCAGAAGGGGGGACTACGGCTTTCTTT. The J gene is TRBJ1-1, the V gene TRBV7-2; tentative D call: TRBD1 (6 bases). Trimming removed 5 bases from V and 11 bases from J, with 18 bases in between. CDR3 length: 13 amino acids. The germline CDR1 and CDR2 sequences are SGHTA and FQGNSA.

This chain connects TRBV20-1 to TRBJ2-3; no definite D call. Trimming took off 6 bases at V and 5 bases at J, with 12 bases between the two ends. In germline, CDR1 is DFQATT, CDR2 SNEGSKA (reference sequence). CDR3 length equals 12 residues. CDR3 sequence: CSAPSRGDTQYF. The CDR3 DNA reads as TGCAGTGCCCCATCCCGTGGAGATACGCAGTATTTT.

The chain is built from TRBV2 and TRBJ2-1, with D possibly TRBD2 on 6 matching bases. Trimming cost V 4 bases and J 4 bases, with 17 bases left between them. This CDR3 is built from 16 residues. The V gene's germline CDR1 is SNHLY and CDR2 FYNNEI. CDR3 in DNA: TGTGCCAGCAGTGCAGTGAAGACTAGGTTTTACAATGAGCAGTTCTTC. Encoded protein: CASSAVKTRFYNEQFF. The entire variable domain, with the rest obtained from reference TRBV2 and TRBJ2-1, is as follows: EPEVTQTPSHQVTQMGQEVILRCVPISNHLYFYWYRQILGQKVEFLVSFYNNEISEKSEIFDDQFSVERPDGSNFTLKIRSTKLEDSAMYFCASSAVKTRFYNEQFFGPGTRLTVL.

CDR3 region: CASSEARGDYGYTF. CDR3 coding DNA: TGTGCCAGCAGTGAAGCTCGAGGGGACTATGGCTACACCTTC. This chain connects TRBV6-1 to TRBJ1-2; TRBD1 might be the D (5 bases). CDR3 length: 14 amino acids. V lost 0 bases and J 3 bases, leaving 8 bases between the germline ends. Looked up from germline, CDR1 is MNHNS and CDR2 is SASEGT.

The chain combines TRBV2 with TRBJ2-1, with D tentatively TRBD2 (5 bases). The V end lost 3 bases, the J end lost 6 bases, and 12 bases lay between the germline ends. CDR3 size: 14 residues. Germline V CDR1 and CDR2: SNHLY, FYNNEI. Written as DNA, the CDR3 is TGTGCCAGCAGTGAGGAGCGGAGCCCCAATGAGCAGTTCTTC. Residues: CASSEERSPNEQFF.

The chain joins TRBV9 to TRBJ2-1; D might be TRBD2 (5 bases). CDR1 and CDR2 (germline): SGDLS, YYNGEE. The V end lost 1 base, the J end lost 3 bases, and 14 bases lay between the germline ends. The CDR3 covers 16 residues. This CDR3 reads CASSVTGSGGYNEQFF. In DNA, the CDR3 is TGTGCCAGCAGCGTAACTGGGAGCGGAGGCTACAATGAGCAGTTCTTC.

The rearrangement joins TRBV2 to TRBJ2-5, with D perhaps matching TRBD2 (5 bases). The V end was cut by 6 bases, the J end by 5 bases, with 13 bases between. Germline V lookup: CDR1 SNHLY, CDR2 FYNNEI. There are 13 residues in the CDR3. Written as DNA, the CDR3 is TGTGCCAGCAGAACCGGGATGCGGGAGACCCAGTACTTC. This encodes CASRTGMRETQYF.